This T cell receptor (beta chain) is from a study of human T cells and chemical hapten exposure. General study findings and limits: Counts of expanded TCRs (at PT1) showed a positive correlation with patch test score. Expanded TCRs showed more large CDR3 clusters than pre-sensitization or healthy control sets.

Time point: pre-sensitization, week 0. Treatment given: therapeutic diphenylcyclopropenone sensitization with weekly scalp DPC. This clonotype came up a few times. Its target is unknown. Individual cDNA molecules received unique molecular identifiers in the library. One entry per CDR3 protein, called by TCRdb with MiXCR from the RACE reads. The table has about 120,000 distinct CDR3 sequences, roughly 12% seen once. The germline V gene has CDR1 MNHNY and CDR2 SVGAGI (reference sequence). The V gene lost 6 bases and the J gene lost 7 bases, with 12 bases spanning the gap. The CDR3 is 12 amino acids. The sample in question was whole blood, obtained in connection with sensitization to the hapten diphenylcyclopropenone (DPC). The chain employs TRBV6-6 and TRBJ1-2, with a tentative D call TRBD1 (6 bases). The TCR originated in a woman between 18 and 30 years old with alopecia areata. Some clones in this sample may be carry-over from other donors' samples. CDR3 residues: CASSPGAGGYTF. In DNA form, the CDR3 reads TGTGCCAGCAGCCCAGGGGCCGGTGGCTACACCTTC.